This T cell receptor beta chain was sequenced during a study of memory CD4+ T cells and cytomegalovirus serostatus (dated by TCRdb to between 2018 and 2020). About the investigation overall: The roughly 33 healthy Belgian adults in the cohort included 9 who were CMV seropositive and approximately 25 who were CMV seronegative. To replicate a published TCR-based CMV serostatus classifier, the study sequenced CD4+ memory TCRbeta repertoires from a Belgian cohort whose cytomegalovirus serostatus was known. Broad study findings and their caveats: The results were interpreted as suggesting that the CMV-associated TCR signature is largely present in the CD4+ memory repertoire. On the Belgian cohort, the classifier based on the original framework reached a median bootstrapped AUC of 0.95, with a 95% CI of 0.76-1.00. Only CD4+CD45RO+ memory cells were sequenced, in contrast to the original study, which included naive and memory CD4+ and CD8+ populations. Of more than 150 previously reported CMV-associated TCRbeta sequences, 55 to 75 appeared in the CD4+ memory repertoires, each in one to five individuals. For CMV serostatus prediction, a median bootstrapped AUC of about 0.95 was reached with the original framework, and a median bootstrapped AUC of approximately 0.9 was reached with a US-trained random forest.

At the junction V is shortened by 5 bases and J by 4 bases, with 10 bases in between. Per the germline V gene, SGHVS is the CDR1 and FQNEAQ is the CDR2. The CDR3 holds 13 amino acids from the cysteine to the phenylalanine. The entry retains the CDR3 DNA only, 39 bases that are in frame from base 1. A FACSAria II was used to sort memory CD4+ T cells, defined as single viable CD3+CD4+CD8-CD45RO+ cells. CMV serostatus was assessed using a Roche Elecsys assay, by which serum IgG against CMV pp150, pp28, p38 and p52 was detected. After thawing, total CD4+ T cells were enriched by positive selection with CD4 magnetic microbeads. The samples came from a different study that was designed specifically to examine the CD4+ T cell memory repertoire. Following standard operating procedures, peripheral blood mononuclear cells were isolated and cryopreserved, while serum was kept at -80 degrees C. The staining relied on CD3-PerCP (BW264/56), CD4-APC (RPA-T4), CD45RO-PE (UCHT1) and CD8-Pacific Orange (3B5) antibodies, and Sytox blue was used to exclude non-viable cells.

This clone was detected only once. It has no known antigen specificity. Base qualities are not provided; no much larger clone lies one nucleotide away. The Quick-DNA Microprep Kit was used to extract genomic DNA from the sorted cells. Amplification of TCRbeta DNA was done with the immunoSEQ hsTCRbeta kit, following the protocol from the manufacturer. An Illumina MiSeq instrument was used to sequence the TCRbeta libraries. In the paper's pipeline: Once out-of-frame sequences had been removed, some 2 million distinct TCRbeta sequences were left, which works out to an average of roughly 72,000 per individual. Each individual was scored by the count of 164 previously reported CMV-associated TCRbeta sequences and the total productive distinct TCRbeta count. A beta-binomial model was reimplemented in Python, and random forests from scikit-learn, run with default parameters, were trained on data from the US cohort. Classifier performance on the Belgian cohort was summarized as median AUC with percentile confidence intervals calculated over 10,000 bootstrap iterations. TCRdb took over this immuneACCESS table, retaining in-frame rearrangements with V and J assigned. Such tables are incomplete; in checked studies, under half of the missing clones stem from an unresolved V gene, and the remainder is unexplained. V, J and clone size are those of that table, while D and trimming were read from the DNA. In this sample the table shows roughly 50,000 clones, approximately 79% of which occur a single time. The top ten clones comprise 0.75% to 0.9% of the sample.

The sequence was obtained from an adult in good health and CMV-seronegative. Sequencing input: memory CD4+ T cells from blood. This receptor chain uses TRBV7-8 and TRBJ2-3, with the D gene too uncertain to name. The CDR3 region has the sequence CASSPRWADTQYF. The DNA reads TGTGCCAGCAGCCCCAGGTGGGCAGATACGCAGTATTTT.